By its share, the clone carrying this T cell receptor (beta chain) is medium-sized. Its target is not known. Any gene name here is a mouse gene name. The read ends 1 residue before the CDR3 terminus; that terminus is restored from the germline J gene. The record originates from a study of tissue T cells after allogeneic stem cell transplantation. Study results and caveats: Only a limited share of tissue TCRs appeared in blood or spleen. Across patients, clones rarely overlapped, yet motif clusters were shared tissue-specifically.

Produced via immunoSEQ multiplex PCR; TCRdb's table is partial and in-frame only. This table holds 5,000 or so clones, about 40% found once. Germline V gene lookup returns CDR1 GFQATS and CDR2 STVNSAI. The CDR3 is 13 amino acids. With 0 bases removed from V and 5 bases from J, the gap between germline ends came to 5 bases. Time point specified: mouse harvest day 14 after allogeneic transplant. Tail vein injection delivered 10^7 T-cell-depleted bone marrow cells and 10^6 splenic CD5+ T cells. B6 (H2b) cells into BALB/c (H2d) mice; tissues taken at day 7 or 14. The material sequenced was gut tissue. V is TRBV20 and J is TRBJ1-6, with D unclear. TRBJ1-6 counts as an open reading frame of uncertain function. The receptor comes from a female BALB/c mouse given C57BL/6 T cells with graft-versus-host disease after an allogeneic hematopoietic cell transplant. Here the CDR3 reads CGAREQDNSPLYF. CDR3 DNA (partial): TGTGGTGCTAGGGAGCAGGATAATTCGCCCCTCTAC.